A selection of T cell receptor beta chains follows, all from one sample in a study of CD8 T cells in ankylosing spondylitis. TCRdb fed the 5' RACE reads into MiXCR, producing one record per CDR3 protein. The sample yields fewer than 350,000 distinct CDR3 sequences, under 14% seen once. The specimen was blood, either unsorted or a sorted T cell fraction (not recorded which). The receptors were gathered from a female donor with ankylosing spondylitis or in good health (not recorded which). Both conserved end residues are part of each CDR3.

j_call,v_call,cdr3_aa
TRBJ1-1,TRBV27,CASMADGAINTEAFF
TRBJ2-5,TRBV18,CASSSTGLGETQYF
TRBJ2-7,TRBV28,CASSPPGQILYEQYF
TRBJ2-5,TRBV27,CASRSSGGNQYQETQYF
TRBJ1-6,TRBV10-3,CAMGREGNSPLHF
TRBJ1-5,TRBV27,CASSRQGSSQPQHF
TRBJ2-2,TRBV3-1,CASSQSPVLNTGELFF
TRBJ2-7,TRBV6-1,CASSQNAGTRHEQYF
TRBJ2-1,TRBV19,CASSPLLGGDEQFF
TRBJ1-2,TRBV5-1,CASSYWTTPDYGYTF